Each of the 5 T cell receptor beta chains below was sequenced from the same sample in a study of T cells expressing NK-cell markers. TCRdb re-called the 5' RACE reads, yielding one record per CDR3 amino acid sequence without DNA. The clone table shows hundreds of thousands of distinct CDR3 sequences, with the ten largest holding 4% to 5%. Material: blood T cells: a sorted CD56 or NKG2C T cell subset, CD4+ or CD8+ T cells, or bulk PBMC T cells (not recorded which). The receptors come from a woman between 18 and 69 years old in good health.

The gene calls are TRBV5-1 and TRBJ2-3; without DNA, the TCRdb call of TRBD2 cannot be checked. The length of the CDR3 is 15 residues. In germline, CDR1 is SGHRS, CDR2 YFSETQ. The CDR3: CASSRLAGATDTQYF.

CDR3 protein: CASSGSWKNIQYF. This rearrangement joins TRBV9 to TRBJ2-4. CDR3 length equals 13 residues. Germline V gives CDR1 SGDLS, CDR2 YYNGEE.

The chain links TRBV20-1 to TRBJ2-1; the D call from TCRdb, TRBD1, cannot be confirmed without DNA. The germline V gene encodes CDR1 DFQATT and CDR2 SNEGSKA (reference sequence). The CDR3 covers 15 residues. The CDR3 is CSAKSGVTVYNEQFF.

J is TRBJ2-5 and V is TRBV6-2 or TRBV6-3; as DNA is missing, the TRBD1 call by TCRdb cannot be tested. Looked up from germline, CDR1 is MNHEY and CDR2 is SVGEGT. This CDR3 is built from 14 residues. CDR3 protein: CASWWLDSQETQYF.

The rearrangement links TRBV12-3 or TRBV12-4 to TRBJ2-7; TCRdb's D gene call, TRBD1, goes unchecked for lack of DNA. The CDR3 covers 13 residues. The CDR3 region is CASRHGQTYEQYF.